This TCR beta chain was recorded in a study of T cells in Graves' hyperthyroidism and ophthalmopathy. This clonotype occurred a few times. The TCR beta CDR3 regions underwent amplification using RNA transcripts as the source. A set of HTBI primers served as the primers for a first-round RT-PCR of the TCR CDR3. MiXCR, applied by TCRdb to the multiplex PCR reads, yields one record per CDR3 protein. Of 700,000 or so distinct CDR3 sequences in the sample, around 15% were seen once. Between the trimmed V and J ends, which lost 0 bases and 3 bases, there was a span of 15 bases. The CDR3 contains 16 residues. Germline V lookup: CDR1 SGHAT, CDR2 FQNNGV.

The chain links TRBV11-2 to TRBJ2-7, with a weak D call TRBD2 (5 bases). Sequenced material: blood. The sequence was obtained from a man between 18 and 35 years old with Graves' hyperthyroidism. The chain's CDR3 is CASSLDQSGNGYEQYF. The CDR3 DNA follows: TGTGCCAGCAGCTTAGATCAGTCCGGGAATGGCTACGAGCAGTACTTC.